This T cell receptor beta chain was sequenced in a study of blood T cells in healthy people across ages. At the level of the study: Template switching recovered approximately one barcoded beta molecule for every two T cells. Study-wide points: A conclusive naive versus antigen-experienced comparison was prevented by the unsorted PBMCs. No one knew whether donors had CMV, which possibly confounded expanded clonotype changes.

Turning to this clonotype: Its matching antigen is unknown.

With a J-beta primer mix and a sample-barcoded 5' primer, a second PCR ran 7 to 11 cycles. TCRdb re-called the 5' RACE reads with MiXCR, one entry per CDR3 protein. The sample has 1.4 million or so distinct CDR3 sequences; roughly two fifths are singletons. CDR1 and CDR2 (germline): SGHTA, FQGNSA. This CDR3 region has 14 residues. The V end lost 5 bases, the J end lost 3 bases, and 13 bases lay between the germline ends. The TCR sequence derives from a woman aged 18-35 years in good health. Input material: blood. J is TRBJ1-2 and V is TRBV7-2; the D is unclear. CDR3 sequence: CASSPRQPHYGYTF. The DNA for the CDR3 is TGTGCCAGCAGCCCAAGACAACCCCACTATGGCTACACCTTC.